Listed here are 28 T cell receptor beta chains from one sample, sequenced in a study of vaccination effects on CD4 cells after COVID-19. No antigen has been identified for these receptors. Sequencing was performed with immunoSEQ multiplex PCR; in TCRdb, only in-frame clones are kept and a portion is missing. Seen here are tens of thousands of clones, over 60% observed once, and the top ten hold roughly 33%. In the ViraFEST assay, antigen-specific CD4+ clonotypes were identified by expansion after peptide-pool stimulation. On approximately day 9 of culture, CD4+ T cells were separated out. This person caught SARS-CoV-2 sometime from March to December 2020, and PCR testing confirmed the infection. Source: CD4+ T cells from PBMCs cultured with a peptide pool, taken before COVID-19 vaccination. The receptor set was obtained from a human donor who had a prior SARS-CoV-2 infection.

The CDR3 DNA reads as TGTGCCAGCAGAGCACCTAACTATGGCTACACCTTC. It encodes CASRAPNYGYTF. The chain couples TRBV3-1 (or the pseudogene TRBV3-2) to TRBJ1-2; D call uncertain. V was pared by 6 bases and J by 0 bases, with 5 bases between. Per germline, CDR1 LGHDT and CDR2 YNNKEL (reference sequence). The CDR3 is made up of 12 amino acids.

This clone has only a few counts. The rearrangement uses TRBV2 and TRBJ2-1, with a possible D match to TRBD2 (7 bases). V lost 4 bases to trimming and J lost 4 bases, with 20 bases between them. This CDR3 is 17 amino acids long. Per the germline V gene, CDR1 is SNHLY and CDR2 is FYNNEI. The CDR3 loop reads CASSADLGGPGYNEQFF. The CDR3 DNA reads as TGTGCCAGCAGTGCGGATCTGGGGGGGCCCGGTTACAATGAGCAGTTCTTC.

The chain employs TRBV2 and TRBJ1-5; D remains unclear. Trimming shortened V by 7 bases and J by 7 bases, and 17 bases separated the two germline ends. The germline gives CDR1 SNHLY, CDR2 FYNNEI. The length of the CDR3 is 14 residues. The CDR3 nucleotides are TGTGCCAGCACCCCGGAGGGCATGGGGCAGCCCCAGCATTTT. Amino acids: CASTPEGMGQPQHF. Full variable domain (missing parts from reference TRBV2 and TRBJ1-5): EPEVTQTPSHQVTQMGQEVILRCVPISNHLYFYWYRQILGQKVEFLVSFYNNEISEKSEIFDDQFSVERPDGSNFTLKIRSTKLEDSAMYFCASTPEGMGQPQHFGDGTRLSIL.

The J gene is TRBJ2-5, the V gene TRBV30, with 7 bases that match TRBD1. The V segment lost 2 bases and the J segment 2 bases; nucleotides outside the gene matches: 17. Germline V CDR1 and CDR2: GTSNPN, SVGIG (reference sequence). The CDR3 sequence is 18 residues long. The CDR3 DNA sequence: TGTGCCTGGAGTTTTTGGACCGACCGACAGGGTAAACAAGAGACCCAGTACTTC. It translates to CAWSFWTDRQGKQETQYF. The whole variable domain, remainder taken from reference TRBV30 and TRBJ2-5, is SQTIHQWPATLVQPVGSPLSLECTVEGTSNPNLYWYRQAAGRGLQLLFYSVGIGQISSEVPQNLSASRPQDRQFILSSKKLLLSDSGFYLCAWSFWTDRQGKQETQYFGPGTRLLVL.

This clone was counted between two and nine times. The V and J genes are TRBV7-3 and TRBJ2-7; D remains unclear. Germline CDR1 and CDR2: SGHTA and FQGTGA. The CDR3 has 13 residues. Trimming removed 5 bases at V and 13 bases at J, with 21 bases between. The CDR3 region is CASSPGPTRTFYF. The CDR3 nucleotides are TGTGCCAGCAGCCCAGGACCGACGAGAACGTTTTACTTC. Variable domain in full (rest from reference TRBV7-3 and TRBJ2-7): GAGVSQTPSNKVTEKGKYVELRCDPISGHTALYWYRQSLGQGPEFLIYFQGTGAADDSGLPNDRFFAVRPEGSVSTLKIQRTERGDSAVYLCASSPGPTRTFYFGPGTRLTVT.

This clone appeared once. V gene TRBV7-2 combines with J gene TRBJ1-1; D uncertain. CDR3 length: 15 amino acids. From germline, CDR1 is SGHTA and CDR2 FQGNSA. V was shortened by 8 bases and J by 0 bases, with 16 bases between the two germline ends. As DNA, the CDR3 is TGTGCCAGCCCAAGTTCAAGTACCATGAACACTGAAGCTTTCTTT. Translated: CASPSSSTMNTEAFF.

The chain links TRBV7-2 to TRBJ2-2; the match to TRBD2 covers 15 bases. Germline trimming cut 5 bases from V and 4 bases from J; bases unmatched to any gene: 5. This CDR3 has 17 amino acids. From germline, CDR1 is SGHTA and CDR2 FQGNSA. The CDR3 sequence: CASSLGLAGGGTGELFF. The DNA for the CDR3 is TGTGCCAGCAGCCTGGGACTAGCGGGAGGAGGCACCGGGGAGCTGTTTTTT. Supplemented by reference TRBV7-2 and TRBJ2-2, the full variable domain reads GAGVSQSPSNKVTEKGKDVELRCDPISGHTALYWYRQSLGQGLEFLIYFQGNSAPDKSGLPSDRFSAERTGGSVSTLTIQRTQQEDSAVYLCASSLGLAGGGTGELFFGEGSRLTVL.

The chain links TRBV5-5 to TRBJ2-5; D unclear. Germline V gene data show CDR1 as SGHKS and CDR2 as YYEKEE (reference sequence). CDR3 length equals 15 residues. The V end lost 0 bases, the J end lost 0 bases, and 9 bases lay between the germline ends. CDR3 protein: CASSLEGPYQETQYF. DNA for the CDR3: TGTGCCAGCAGCTTGGAAGGACCGTACCAAGAGACCCAGTACTTC.

The chain links TRBV5-6 to TRBJ2-4; the match to TRBD1 covers 7 bases. Germline assignment: CDR1 SGHDT and CDR2 YYEEEE. Trimming took 3 bases from V and 8 from J; bases not matched to a gene: 11. The CDR3 has 15 amino acids. The CDR3 coding sequence is TGTGCCAGCAGCTATACAGGGGCTTGGGGCGACATTCAGTACTTC. This sequence encodes CASSYTGAWGDIQYF. The full variable domain, its missing parts supplied by reference TRBV5-6 and TRBJ2-4, is DAGVTQSPTHLIKTRGQQVTLRCSPKSGHDTVSWYQQALGQGPQFIFQYYEEEERQRGNFPDRFSGHQFPNYSSELNVNALLLGDSALYLCASSYTGAWGDIQYFGAGTRLSVL.

Only a few counts were recorded for this clone. V is TRBV28 and J is TRBJ2-1, with a weak D call TRBD2 (6 bases). The CDR3 consists of 16 residues. V lost 4 bases, J lost 5 bases, and 18 bases lay in between. CDR1 is MDHEN and CDR2 is SYDVKM in the germline V gene. The CDR3 spells CASSYPGVAAHNEQFF. The CDR3 DNA sequence: TGTGCCAGCAGTTACCCCGGAGTAGCGGCCCACAATGAGCAGTTCTTC. The full variable domain, rest sourced from reference TRBV28 and TRBJ2-1, is DVKVTQSSRYLVKRTGEKVFLECVQDMDHENMFWYRQDPGLGLRLIYFSYDVKMKEKGDIPEGYSVSREKKERFSLILESASTNQTSMYLCASSYPGVAAHNEQFFGPGTRLTVL.

The chain has TRBV5-1 and TRBJ2-7, with TRBD2 matching 9 bases. V lost 4 bases, J lost 2 bases, and 10 bases stayed unmatched. Germline CDR1 SGHRS, CDR2 YFSETQ. The CDR3 is 16 amino acids. The chain's CDR3 is CASSPLAAGGTYEQYF. The CDR3 DNA reads as TGCGCCAGCAGCCCCCTCGCAGCGGGGGGAACCTACGAGCAGTACTTC.

The V gene is TRBV4-1, the J gene TRBJ2-1, with 13 bases aligning to TRBD2. This CDR3 region has 16 residues. The V and J ends lost 4 bases and 4 bases, in that order; junction bases with no gene match: 4. Per the germline V gene, CDR1 is MGHRA and CDR2 is YSYEKL. CDR3 sequence (DNA): TGCGCCAGCAGCCCGATACTAGCGGGAGGGTACAATGAGCAGTTCTTC. Protein product: CASSPILAGGYNEQFF.

The rearrangement links TRBV6-5 to TRBJ1-3; D gene ambiguous. Germline-derived CDR1 and CDR2 are MNHEY and SVGAGI. The CDR3 extends over 16 amino acids. The V end was cut by 4 bases, the J end by 0 bases, with 13 bases between. CDR3 DNA sequence: TGTGCCAGCAGTTTAGTCCTGGGGATCTCTGGAAACACCATATATTTT. Translated, it gives CASSLVLGISGNTIYF.

V and J are TRBV7-3 and TRBJ2-1; the match to TRBD2 covers 12 bases. Trimming at V came to 5 bases and at J to 11 bases, leaving 10 bases not matched to a gene. The CDR3 is 15 amino acids. From germline, CDR1 is SGHTA and CDR2 FQGTGA. In DNA form, the CDR3 reads TGTGCCAGCAGCCCCAGACTAGCGGGAGCCCCGAAGCAGTTCTTC. Protein sequence: CASSPRLAGAPKQFF.

On this clone: Other DNA variants within this sample encode the same CDR3. The CDR3: CASSLGGATDTQYF. The CDR3 coding sequence is TGCGCCAGCAGCTTAGGGGGGGCCACAGATACGCAGTATTTT. This sequence joins TRBV5-1 and TRBJ2-3; D might be TRBD2 (7 bases). With 2 bases removed from V and 2 bases from J, the gap between germline ends came to 9 bases. Germline V CDR1 and CDR2: SGHRS, YFSETQ. The length of the CDR3 is 14 residues.

The V and J genes are TRBV11-3 and TRBJ2-7; 8 bases match TRBD2. The germline CDR1 and CDR2 sequences are SGHNT and YENEEA. This CDR3 comprises 16 residues. J gave up 3 bases and V 5 bases, and 12 bases lay outside the gene matches. The CDR3 spells CASSPITGTSVYEQYF. Written as DNA, the CDR3 is TGTGCCAGCAGCCCGATAACCGGGACTAGTGTCTACGAGCAGTACTTC. Together with reference TRBV11-3 and TRBJ2-7, the CDR3 gives the full variable domain: EAGVVQSPRYKIIEKKQPVAFWCNPISGHNTLYWYLQNLGQGPELLIRYENEEAVDDSQLPKDRFSAERLKGVDSTLKIQPAELGDSAVYLCASSPITGTSVYEQYFGPGTRLTVT.

In this sample, this clone turned up a few times. The chain combines TRBV2 with TRBJ2-7, with TRBD1 matching 7 bases. V shed 5 bases and J 5 bases; nucleotides not matched to a gene: 6. There are 13 residues in the CDR3. From germline, CDR1 is SNHLY and CDR2 FYNNEI. CDR3 sequence reads: CASSFDRAHEQYF. In DNA, the CDR3 is TGTGCCAGCAGTTTTGACAGGGCCCACGAGCAGTACTTC.

The chain is built from TRBV27 and TRBJ2-1; either TRBD1 or TRBD2 may supply D (5 bases each). Trimming shortened V by 5 bases and J by 1 base, and 12 bases separated the two germline ends. This CDR3 is built from 15 residues. In germline, CDR1 is MNHEY, CDR2 SMNVEV (reference sequence). The CDR3 sequence: CASSPRDRSYNEQFF. For the CDR3, the DNA is TGTGCCAGCAGTCCAAGGGACCGATCCTACAATGAGCAGTTCTTC.

This clone turned up a few times. The J gene is TRBJ2-7, the V gene TRBV4-2, with D perhaps matching TRBD1 or TRBD2 (5 bases each). The CDR3 is made up of 20 amino acids. Germline values: CDR1 LGHNA, CDR2 YNFKEQ. Trimming pared 0 bases from V and 4 bases from J, leaving 28 bases between. The CDR3 DNA reads as TGTGCCAGCAGCCAAGATTTTCCCTCAGCAGGGCTTGTTAGCGCGTACGAGCAGTACTTC. It is translated as CASSQDFPSAGLVSAYEQYF.

The J gene is TRBJ2-1, the V gene TRBV7-3, with TRBD2 as a possible D gene (5 bases). The CDR3 totals 13 residues. Germline values: CDR1 SGHTA, CDR2 FQGTGA. V was trimmed by 0 bases and J by 10 bases, leaving 10 bases between them. Here the CDR3 reads CASSLTSAGEQFF. For the CDR3, the DNA is TGTGCCAGCAGCTTAACCTCGGCGGGCGAGCAGTTCTTC.

In its sample, this clone was seen once. This chain links TRBV19 with TRBJ2-1, with TRBD2 as a possible D gene (7 bases). The CDR3 has 18 amino acids. Germline CDR1 and CDR2: LNHDA and SQIVND (reference sequence). V gave up 2 bases and J gave up 7 bases, with 24 bases separating them. The CDR3 coding sequence is TGTGCCAGTAGTATACGTGGGGGCGGGCTAGCGGTGCGGAATGAGCAGTTCTTC. Protein product: CASSIRGGGLAVRNEQFF.

The sample holds one count of this clone. The V gene is TRBV18, the J gene TRBJ2-7, with a weak D call TRBD2 (5 bases). Germline V gives CDR1 KGHSH, CDR2 LQKENI. This CDR3 region has 14 residues. Trimming stripped 3 bases from V and 6 bases from J, with 15 bases between. The CDR3 spells CASSPGSRPGEQYF. The CDR3 region has the DNA TGTGCCAGCTCACCGGGGAGCAGGCCCGGCGAGCAGTACTTC.

V usage is TRBV7-9 and J usage is TRBJ2-7, with unresolved D. Germline lookup yields CDR1 SEHNR and CDR2 FQNEAQ (reference sequence). This CDR3 has 14 residues. Deletions cut 5 bases from V and 3 bases from J, with 14 bases between. CDR3 nucleotide sequence: TGTGCCAGCAGCCCAGAACCAGGCTTCTACGAGCAGTACTTC. It is translated as CASSPEPGFYEQYF.

The chain uses TRBV6-6 and TRBJ2-7; 10 bases agree with TRBD2. Germline V gives CDR1 MNHNY, CDR2 SVGAGI (reference sequence). This CDR3 has 15 amino acids. V dropped 5 bases and J dropped 6; count of bases not matched to a gene: 10. The CDR3 reads CASSDKSGRASEQYF. The CDR3 DNA is TGTGCCAGCAGTGACAAGAGCGGGAGGGCGTCCGAGCAGTACTTC.

This rearrangement joins TRBV5-4 to TRBJ1-1; D is perhaps TRBD1 (6 bases). The V gene lost 2 bases and the J gene lost 4 bases, with 12 bases spanning the gap. Per germline, CDR1 SGHNT and CDR2 YYREEE (reference sequence). The CDR3 spans 14 residues. Here the CDR3 DNA reads TGTGCCAGCAGCTTTACAGGGTTCCTCACTGAAGCTTTCTTT. Translation: CASSFTGFLTEAFF.

The chain recombines TRBV4-2 with TRBJ1-6, with D possibly being TRBD1 (6 bases). V dropped 0 bases and J dropped 10 bases, with 10 bases sitting between them. The germline V gene has CDR1 LGHNA and CDR2 YNFKEQ. The CDR3 runs 14 residues. The CDR3 sequence: CASSQDRTDSPLHF. For the CDR3, the DNA is TGTGCCAGCAGCCAAGATAGGACAGACTCACCCCTCCACTTT.

The chain couples TRBV2 to TRBJ2-3; 14 positions match TRBD2. Germline V lookup: CDR1 SNHLY, CDR2 FYNNEI. The CDR3 contains 15 residues. V was pared by 6 bases and J by 6 bases, with 5 bases of the junction left unmatched. CDR3 amino acids: CASSPGLAGVDTQYF. The CDR3 coding sequence is TGTGCCAGCAGCCCGGGACTAGCGGGAGTGGATACGCAGTATTTT. The complete variable domain, with remaining parts taken from reference TRBV2 and TRBJ2-3, reads EPEVTQTPSHQVTQMGQEVILRCVPISNHLYFYWYRQILGQKVEFLVSFYNNEISEKSEIFDDQFSVERPDGSNFTLKIRSTKLEDSAMYFCASSPGLAGVDTQYFGPGTRLTVL.

The chain employs TRBV6-5 and TRBJ2-6; no reliable D call. Germline V lookup: CDR1 MNHEY, CDR2 SVGAGI. Trimming shortened V by 7 bases and J by 0 bases, and 10 bases separated the two germline ends. The CDR3 spans 15 residues. CDR3 sequence reads: CASNLGSSGANVLTF. As DNA, the CDR3 is TGTGCCAGCAACCTTGGGTCCTCTGGGGCCAACGTCCTGACTTTC.